These 21 T cell receptor beta chains originate from one sample sequenced in a study of T-cell memory formation after mild COVID-19. TCRdb reprocessed the 5' RACE reads via MiXCR and lists one record per CDR3 protein. This table has 380,000 or so distinct CDR3 sequences, around 14% appearing once. The sequencing sample was made of PBMCs or a T cell subset sorted from them (not recorded which). The receptors were gathered from a young man who had mild COVID-19 (a few samples of this study predate the infection). Cell type and time point are not known.

This clonotype was recorded a few times. The chain joins TRBV12-3 or TRBV12-4 to TRBJ1-6; a possible D gene is TRBD1 (5 bases). The CDR3 spans 14 residues. V was pared by 6 bases and J by 14 bases, with 20 bases between. This CDR3 is CASRLGLASSTLHF. In nucleotides, the CDR3 is TGTGCCAGCAGACTGGGACTGGCCTCATCTACCCTCCACTTT.

The CDR3 region is CASSGENAGGELFF. As DNA, the CDR3 is TGTGCCAGCAGTGGGGAAAACGCTGGCGGGGAGCTGTTTTTT. The chain couples TRBV2 to TRBJ2-2; D uncertain. The CDR3 spans 14 residues. Germline loops: CDR1 SNHLY, CDR2 FYNNEI. Between the trimmed V and J ends, which lost 4 bases and 7 bases, there was a span of 13 bases. Drawing the rest from reference TRBV2 and TRBJ2-2, the complete variable domain is EPEVTQTPSHQVTQMGQEVILRCVPISNHLYFYWYRQILGQKVEFLVSFYNNEISEKSEIFDDQFSVERPDGSNFTLKIRSTKLEDSAMYFCASSGENAGGELFFGEGSRLTVL.

V is TRBV20-1 and J is TRBJ2-6, with a tentative D call TRBD1 (6 bases). CDR1 and CDR2 (germline): DFQATT, SNEGSKA (reference sequence). CDR3 length: 19 residues. The V gene lost 2 bases and the J gene lost 0 bases, with 20 bases spanning the gap. The CDR3 is CSARSRTETHFSGANVLTF. CDR3 coding DNA: TGCAGTGCTAGATCCCGGACAGAAACTCATTTCTCTGGGGCCAACGTCCTGACTTTC.

The V gene is TRBV11-2, the J gene TRBJ2-7; D is possibly TRBD1 (6 bases). CDR1 SGHAT and CDR2 FQNNGV come from the germline V gene. The germline V and J ends were trimmed by 5 bases and 5 bases, with 19 bases remaining between them. This CDR3 region has 15 residues. Here the CDR3 reads CASSIAPRGGDEQYF. The CDR3 coding sequence is TGTGCCAGCAGCATCGCCCCCAGGGGTGGGGACGAGCAGTACTTC.

This clonotype was counted a few times. The chain combines TRBV18 with TRBJ1-5; no clear D. The CDR3 contains 13 residues. CDR1 KGHSH and CDR2 LQKENI come from the germline V gene. V lost 2 bases and J 5 bases, leaving 7 bases between the germline ends. Written as DNA, the CDR3 is TGTGCCAGCTCACCAGGGGAGGATCAGCCCCAGCATTTT. It is translated as CASSPGEDQPQHF.

This clonotype is a singleton in its sample. A junction boundary mismatches the germline segment, possibly from a read error. This chain connects TRBV4-1 to TRBJ2-4; 8 nucleotides match TRBD2. CDR3 size: 16 residues. CDR1 and CDR2 (germline): MGHRA, YSYEKL. CDR3 protein: CASSRLAGLAKHIQYF. The CDR3 region has the DNA TGCGCCAGCAGCCGGCTAGCGGGCCTAGCCAAACACATTCAGTACTTC.

This clonotype was recorded many times. The chain has TRBV4-3 and TRBJ1-2; TRBD1 matches at 9 bases. The CDR3 consists of 16 residues. V trimming: 0 bases; J trimming: 5 bases; junction bases outside the gene matches: 7. Germline values: CDR1 LGHNA, CDR2 YSLEER. The CDR3: CASSQDPGQGIYGYTF. DNA of the CDR3: TGCGCCAGCAGCCAAGACCCGGGACAGGGAATTTATGGCTACACCTTC.

The chain carries TRBV5-1 and TRBJ2-5; the match to TRBD2 covers 10 bases. The germline V gene has CDR1 SGHRS and CDR2 YFSETQ. The CDR3 length is 16 residues. The junction had 9 bases not matched to a gene; V was cut back by 2 bases and J by 5 bases. DNA for the CDR3: TGCGCCAGCAGCTTTTCTAGCGGGGGCCCGCGGGAGACCCAGTACTTC. Encoded protein: CASSFSSGGPRETQYF.

The sample holds a few counts of this clonotype. The chain recombines TRBV25-1 with TRBJ1-6; a weak D match, TRBD1 (6 bases). The CDR3 contains 14 residues. Trimming shortened V by 1 base and J by 10 bases, and 11 bases separated the two germline ends. CDR1 MGHDK and CDR2 SYGVNS come from the germline V gene. The CDR3 reads CASSESGEISPLHF. CDR3 sequence (DNA): TGTGCCAGCAGTGAATCAGGGGAGATCTCACCCCTCCACTTT.

The rearrangement links TRBV4-2 to TRBJ1-3; weak D call: TRBD1 (5 bases). From germline, CDR1 is LGHNA and CDR2 YNFKEQ. The CDR3 extends over 12 amino acids. V shed 8 bases and J shed 4 bases, with 9 bases lying between them. CDR3 sequence reads: CASGNRGNTIYF. The DNA of the CDR3 is TGTGCCAGCGGTAACAGGGGAAACACCATATATTTT.

At least ten counts were recorded for this clonotype. V and J are TRBV4-1 and TRBJ2-3; perhaps TRBD2 as D (5 bases). With 0 bases removed from V and 2 bases from J, the gap between germline ends came to 12 bases. This CDR3 comprises 16 residues. Germline V lookup: CDR1 MGHRA, CDR2 YSYEKL. The CDR3 DNA sequence: TGCGCCAGCAGCCAAGAAGGGAGCCCTAACACAGATACGCAGTATTTT. This codes for CASSQEGSPNTDTQYF.

The chain links TRBV18 to TRBJ1-5, with 8 positions matching TRBD1. CDR3 length: 13 residues. The V segment lost 5 bases and the J segment 8 bases; nucleotides outside the gene matches: 5. From germline, CDR1 is KGHSH and CDR2 LQKENI. CDR3 sequence (DNA): TGTGCCAGCTCATTGGACAGGGATAAGCCCCAGCATTTT. Translating gives CASSLDRDKPQHF.

This clonotype has a handful of counts. CDR3 sequence: CSVAAGTAIAKNIQYF. The CDR3 region has the DNA TGCAGCGTCGCCGCGGGGACGGCTATAGCCAAAAACATTCAGTACTTC. The gene calls are TRBV29-1 and TRBJ2-4; tentative D call: TRBD2 (6 bases). The V and J ends lost 6 bases and 0 bases respectively, with 18 bases between them. The CDR3 is 16 residues long. Germline assignment: CDR1 SQVTM and CDR2 ANQGSEA.

This clonotype has a handful of counts. V and J are TRBV10-3 and TRBJ2-1; TRBD2 aligns across 10 bases. The trim removed 7 bases at V and 2 bases at J, leaving 2 bases unmatched. CDR3 length: 14 residues. Germline V gives CDR1 ENHRY, CDR2 SYGVKD. The CDR3 coding sequence is TGTGCCATCACAAGCGGGGGGGCCTACAATGAGCAGTTCTTC. It specifies CAITSGGAYNEQFF.

The V and J genes are TRBV5-4 and TRBJ2-3; 13 bases align to TRBD2. The CDR3 is 14 amino acids. Per the germline V gene, CDR1 is SGHNT and CDR2 is YYREEE (reference sequence). V trimming: 7 bases; J trimming: 6 bases; junction bases outside the gene matches: 5. The CDR3 DNA sequence: TGTGCCAGCGAACGGACTAGCGGGGGTGATACGCAGTATTTT. This sequence encodes CASERTSGGDTQYF.

This clonotype was detected many times. The chain has TRBV7-2 and TRBJ2-1; weak D call: TRBD1 (6 bases). Germline lookup yields CDR1 SGHTA and CDR2 FQGNSA. This CDR3 comprises 16 residues. The germline V and J ends were trimmed by 5 bases and 0 bases, with 14 bases remaining between them. The CDR3 DNA reads as TGTGCCAGCAGCCCAAACAGGGACCGCTCCTACAATGAGCAGTTCTTC. Its protein is CASSPNRDRSYNEQFF. The full variable domain, its missing parts supplied by reference TRBV7-2 and TRBJ2-1, is GAGVSQSPSNKVTEKGKDVELRCDPISGHTALYWYRQSLGQGLEFLIYFQGNSAPDKSGLPSDRFSAERTGGSVSTLTIQRTQQEDSAVYLCASSPNRDRSYNEQFFGPGTRLTVL.

This clonotype was recorded many times. This chain connects TRBV7-8 to TRBJ2-3, with D maybe TRBD1 (6 bases). The CDR3 has 16 residues. Deletions cut 2 bases from V and 1 base from J, with 13 bases between. Germline CDR1 and CDR2: SGHVS and FQNEAQ. CDR3 amino acids: CASSLSLTGGTDTQYF. CDR3 bases: TGTGCCAGCAGCTTATCCCTGACAGGTGGCACAGATACGCAGTATTTT. The variable domain in full, with the rest retrieved from reference TRBV7-8 and TRBJ2-3, is GAGVSQSPRYKVAKRGQDVALRCDPISGHVSLFWYQQALGQGPEFLTYFQNEAQLDKSGLPSDRFFAERPEGSVSTLKIQRTQQEDSAVYLCASSLSLTGGTDTQYFGPGTRLTVL.

This clonotype was seen at least ten times. The rearrangement uses TRBV5-1 and TRBJ2-6; tentative D call: TRBD1 (5 bases). This CDR3 region has 15 residues. The V gene lost 4 bases and the J gene lost 2 bases, with 10 bases spanning the gap. Germline CDR1 SGHRS, CDR2 YFSETQ. CDR3 in DNA: TGCGCCAGCAGCCGCAGGGTCGCTGGGGCCAACGTCCTGACTTTC. Its protein is CASSRRVAGANVLTF.

The V gene is TRBV9, the J gene TRBJ1-2, with D hard to call. The germline gives CDR1 SGDLS, CDR2 YYNGEE. V shed 0 bases and J shed 8 bases, with 11 bases lying between them. The CDR3 consists of 13 residues. CDR3 sequence (DNA): TGTGCCAGCAGCGTAGACTCCCTAGGGGGCTACACCTTC. This sequence encodes CASSVDSLGGYTF.

The chain combines TRBV5-1 with TRBJ2-1; D call uncertain. The CDR3 is made up of 12 amino acids. Germline loops: CDR1 SGHRS, CDR2 YFSETQ. V was cut by 3 bases and J by 8 bases, with 9 bases left in between. CDR3 amino acids: CASSWTRDEQFF. CDR3 nucleotides: TGCGCCAGCAGCTGGACCCGGGATGAGCAGTTCTTC.

This clonotype was seen more than once but under ten times. The J gene is TRBJ2-2, the V gene TRBV12-3 or TRBV12-4; the D gene is possibly TRBD1 (6 bases). Between the trimmed V and J ends, which lost 4 bases and 7 bases, there was a span of 10 bases. CDR3 size: 13 residues. The CDR3 loop is CASSSTGLGELFF. The CDR3 DNA follows: TGTGCCAGCAGTTCCACAGGGCTCGGGGAGCTGTTTTTT.